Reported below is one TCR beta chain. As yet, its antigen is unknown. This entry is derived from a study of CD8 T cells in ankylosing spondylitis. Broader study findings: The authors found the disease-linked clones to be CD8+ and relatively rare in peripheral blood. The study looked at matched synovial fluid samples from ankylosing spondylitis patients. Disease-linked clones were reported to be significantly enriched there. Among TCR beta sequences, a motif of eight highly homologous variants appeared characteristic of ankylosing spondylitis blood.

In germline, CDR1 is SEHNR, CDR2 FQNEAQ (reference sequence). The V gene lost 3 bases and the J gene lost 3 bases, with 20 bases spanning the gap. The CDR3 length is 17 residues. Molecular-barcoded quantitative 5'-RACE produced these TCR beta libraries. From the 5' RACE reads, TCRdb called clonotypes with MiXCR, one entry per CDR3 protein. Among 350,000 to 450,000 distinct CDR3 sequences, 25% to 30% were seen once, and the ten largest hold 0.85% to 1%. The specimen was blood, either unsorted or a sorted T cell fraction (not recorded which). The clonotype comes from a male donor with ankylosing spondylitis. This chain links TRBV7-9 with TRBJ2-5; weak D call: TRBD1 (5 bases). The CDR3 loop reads CASSFPPGLSWEETQYF. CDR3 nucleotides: TGTGCCAGCAGCTTTCCGCCAGGGTTGTCGTGGGAAGAGACCCAGTACTTC.